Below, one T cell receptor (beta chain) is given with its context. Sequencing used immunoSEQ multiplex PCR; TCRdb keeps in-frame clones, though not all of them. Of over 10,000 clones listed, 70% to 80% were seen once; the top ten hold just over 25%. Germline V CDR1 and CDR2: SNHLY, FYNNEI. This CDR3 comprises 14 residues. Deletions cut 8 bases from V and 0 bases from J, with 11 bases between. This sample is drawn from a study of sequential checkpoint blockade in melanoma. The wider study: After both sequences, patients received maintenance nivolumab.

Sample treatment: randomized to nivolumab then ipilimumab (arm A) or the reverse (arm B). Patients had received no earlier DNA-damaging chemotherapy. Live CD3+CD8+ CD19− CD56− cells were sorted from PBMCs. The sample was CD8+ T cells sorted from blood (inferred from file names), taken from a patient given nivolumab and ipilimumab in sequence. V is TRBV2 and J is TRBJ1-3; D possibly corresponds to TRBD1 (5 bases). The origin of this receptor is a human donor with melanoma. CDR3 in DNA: TGTGCCAGCGAGCCCAGGGACTCTGGAAACACCATATATTTT. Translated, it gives CASEPRDSGNTIYF.